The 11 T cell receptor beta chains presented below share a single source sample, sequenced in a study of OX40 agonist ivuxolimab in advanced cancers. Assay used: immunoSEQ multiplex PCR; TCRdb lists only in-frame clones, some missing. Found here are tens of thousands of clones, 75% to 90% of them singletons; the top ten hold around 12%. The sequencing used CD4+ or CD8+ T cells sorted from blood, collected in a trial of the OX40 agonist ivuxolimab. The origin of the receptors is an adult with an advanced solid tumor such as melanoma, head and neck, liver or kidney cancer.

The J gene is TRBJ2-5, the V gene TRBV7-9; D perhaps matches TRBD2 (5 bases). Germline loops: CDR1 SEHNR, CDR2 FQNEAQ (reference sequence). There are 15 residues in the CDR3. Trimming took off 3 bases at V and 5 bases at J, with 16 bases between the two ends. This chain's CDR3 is CASSFVLRAGETQYF. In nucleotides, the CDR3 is TGTGCCAGCAGCTTTGTTTTGAGGGCCGGGGAGACCCAGTACTTC. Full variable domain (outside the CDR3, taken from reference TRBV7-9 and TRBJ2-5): DTGVSQNPRHKITKRGQNVTFRCDPISEHNRLYWYRQTLGQGPEFLTYFQNEAQLEKSRLLSDRFSAERPKGSFSTLEIQRTEQGDSAMYLCASSFVLRAGETQYFGPGTRLLVL.

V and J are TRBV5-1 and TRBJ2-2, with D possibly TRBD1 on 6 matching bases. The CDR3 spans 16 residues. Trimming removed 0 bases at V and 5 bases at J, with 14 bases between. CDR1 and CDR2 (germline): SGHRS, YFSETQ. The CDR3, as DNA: TGCGCCAGCAGCTTGGGTTGGGGACAAGGGACCGGGGAGCTGTTTTTT. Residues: CASSLGWGQGTGELFF.

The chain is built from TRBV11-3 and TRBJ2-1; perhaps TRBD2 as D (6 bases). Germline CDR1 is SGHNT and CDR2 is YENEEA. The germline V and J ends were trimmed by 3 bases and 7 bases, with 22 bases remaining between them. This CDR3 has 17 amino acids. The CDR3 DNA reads TGTGCCAGCAGCTTTACCCCCGGGACTCCAACCGGGAATGAGCAGTTCTTC. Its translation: CASSFTPGTPTGNEQFF. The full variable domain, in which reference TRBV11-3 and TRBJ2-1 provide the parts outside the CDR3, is EAGVVQSPRYKIIEKKQPVAFWCNPISGHNTLYWYLQNLGQGPELLIRYENEEAVDDSQLPKDRFSAERLKGVDSTLKIQPAELGDSAVYLCASSFTPGTPTGNEQFFGPGTRLTVL.

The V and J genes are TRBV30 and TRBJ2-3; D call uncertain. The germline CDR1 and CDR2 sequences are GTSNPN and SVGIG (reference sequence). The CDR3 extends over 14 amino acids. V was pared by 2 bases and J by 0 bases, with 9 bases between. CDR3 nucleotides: TGTGCCTGGAGTCCTGGACCTAGCACAGATACGCAGTATTTT. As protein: CAWSPGPSTDTQYF.

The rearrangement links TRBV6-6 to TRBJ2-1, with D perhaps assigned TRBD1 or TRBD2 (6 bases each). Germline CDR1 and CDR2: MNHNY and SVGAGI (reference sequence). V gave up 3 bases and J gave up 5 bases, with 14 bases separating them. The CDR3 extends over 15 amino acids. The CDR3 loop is CASSYVRGRDNEQFF. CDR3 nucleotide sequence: TGTGCCAGCAGTTATGTACGGGGGCGGGACAATGAGCAGTTCTTC.

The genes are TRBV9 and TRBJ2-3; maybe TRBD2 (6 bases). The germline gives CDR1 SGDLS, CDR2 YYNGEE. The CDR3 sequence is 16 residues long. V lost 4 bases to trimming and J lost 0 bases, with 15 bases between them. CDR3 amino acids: CASSYEIAASTDTQYF. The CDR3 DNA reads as TGTGCCAGCAGCTACGAGATAGCGGCTAGCACAGATACGCAGTATTTT. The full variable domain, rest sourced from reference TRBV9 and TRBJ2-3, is DSGVTQTPKHLITATGQRVTLRCSPRSGDLSVYWYQQSLDQGLQFLIQYYNGEERAKGNILERFSAQQFPDLHSELNLSSLELGDSALYFCASSYEIAASTDTQYFGPGTRLTVL.

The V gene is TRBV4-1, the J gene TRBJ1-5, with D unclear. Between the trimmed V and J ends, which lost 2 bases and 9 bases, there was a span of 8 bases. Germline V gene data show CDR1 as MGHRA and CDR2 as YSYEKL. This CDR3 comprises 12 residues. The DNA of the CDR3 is TGCGCCAGCAGCCAAACTAAGGGGCCCCAGCATTTT. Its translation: CASSQTKGPQHF.

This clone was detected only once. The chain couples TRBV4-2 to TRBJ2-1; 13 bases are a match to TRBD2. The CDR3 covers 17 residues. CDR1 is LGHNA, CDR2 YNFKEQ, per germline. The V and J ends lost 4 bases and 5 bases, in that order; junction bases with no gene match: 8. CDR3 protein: CASSRVLAGGPNNEQFF. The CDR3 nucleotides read TGTGCCAGCAGCCGAGTACTAGCGGGAGGGCCTAACAATGAGCAGTTCTTC.

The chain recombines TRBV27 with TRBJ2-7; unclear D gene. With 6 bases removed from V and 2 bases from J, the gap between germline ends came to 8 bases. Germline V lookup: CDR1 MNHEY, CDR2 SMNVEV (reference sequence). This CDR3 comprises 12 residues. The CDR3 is CASRTEAYEQYF. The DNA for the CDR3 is TGTGCCAGCAGGACTGAAGCCTACGAGCAGTACTTC.

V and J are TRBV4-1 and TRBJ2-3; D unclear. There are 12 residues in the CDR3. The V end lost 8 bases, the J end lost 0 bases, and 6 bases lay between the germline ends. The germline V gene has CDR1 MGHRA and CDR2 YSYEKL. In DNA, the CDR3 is TGCGCCAGCCGCGCTAGCACAGATACGCAGTATTTT. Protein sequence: CASRASTDTQYF.

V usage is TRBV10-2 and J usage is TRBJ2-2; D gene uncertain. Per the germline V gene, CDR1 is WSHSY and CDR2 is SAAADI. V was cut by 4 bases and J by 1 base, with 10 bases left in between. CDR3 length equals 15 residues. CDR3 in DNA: TGCGCCAGCAGTGTTTTTCGCCTGAACACCGGGGAGCTGTTTTTT. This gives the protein CASSVFRLNTGELFF.